These T cell receptor beta chains were read from a single sample in a study of CD8 T cells in ankylosing spondylitis. Each CDR3 protein is one row after TCRdb ran MiXCR on the 5' RACE reads. This sample yields 150,000 to 200,000 distinct CDR3 sequences, of which around 10% are seen a single time; 29% belongs to the top ten. Sequenced material: blood, either unsorted or a sorted T cell fraction (not recorded which). The origin of the receptors is a male donor with ankylosing spondylitis or in good health (not recorded which). Each CDR3 is given with its conserved first and last residue. D genes are given only for firm matches. Clone size appears in some rows only: once, few, many, or a class for an expanded clone.

j_call clone_size d_call v_call cdr3_aa cdr3_nt
TRBJ2-1 - - TRBV6-2/TRBV6-3 CASRGASYNEQFF TGTGCCAGCAGGGGCGCCTCCTACAATGAGCAGTTCTTC
TRBJ1-1 few TRBD1 TRBV5-1 CASSPDRGLKMNTEAFF TGCGCCAGCAGCCCGGACAGGGGGCTAAAAATGAACACTGAAGCTTTCTTT
TRBJ2-2 many TRBD2 TRBV6-5 CASSYSTSVFQNTGELFF TGTGCCAGCAGTTACTCGACTAGCGTCTTTCAGAACACCGGGGAGCTGTTTTTT
TRBJ1-1 many TRBD1 TRBV6-2/TRBV6-3 CASSPGQGVRGTEAFF TGTGCCAGCAGTCCCGGTCAGGGGGTCCGTGGCACTGAAGCTTTCTTT
TRBJ2-7 many - TRBV27 CASSFTPRTLGQEQYF TGTGCCAGCAGCTTTACACCTCGGACACTTGGACAAGAGCAGTACTTC
TRBJ1-3 many - TRBV14 CASSQDLRNTIYF TGTGCCAGCAGCCAAGATCTAAGGAACACCATATATTTT
TRBJ2-3 - - TRBV5-6 CASSYPLLADTQYF TGTGCCAGCAGCTACCCCCTTCTTGCAGATACGCAGTATTTT
TRBJ2-1 few TRBD2 TRBV24-1 CATSAGGTYNEQFF TGTGCCACCAGTGCGGGAGGAACCTACAATGAGCAGTTCTTC
TRBJ2-2 many TRBD2 TRBV2 CASSPDGGANTGELFF TGTGCCAGCAGCCCCGATGGGGGGGCGAACACCGGGGAGCTGTTTTTT
TRBJ2-3 many - TRBV27 CASSPLQNTDTQYF TGTGCCAGCAGTCCACTTCAAAACACAGATACGCAGTATTTT
TRBJ1-3 - - TRBV5-1 CASSPAGQANTIYF TGCGCCAGCAGCCCGGCAGGGCAGGCAAACACCATATATTTT
TRBJ2-7 many TRBD2 TRBV20-1 CSARVLAAAYEQYF TGCAGTGCTAGAGTACTAGCGGCTGCCTACGAGCAGTACTTC
TRBJ2-1 - TRBD1 TRBV20-1 CSARTGGVVSWFF TGCAGTGCCCGGACAGGGGGCGTAGTATCCTGGTTCTTC
TRBJ2-3 once TRBD1 TRBV28 CASSFGRGLTDTQYF TGTGCCAGCAGTTTCGGCAGGGGGCTTACAGATACGCAGTATTTT
TRBJ2-7 few - TRBV20-1 CSARGGGAAYEQYF TGCAGTGCTAGAGGTGGCGGGGCAGCCTACGAGCAGTACTTC
TRBJ2-3 many - TRBV20-1 CSARARDFTDTQYF TGCAGTGCTAGGGCCCGGGACTTCACAGATACGCAGTATTTT
TRBJ2-3 many TRBD2 TRBV5-1 CASSSGLFSTDTQYF TGCGCCAGCAGCTCGGGACTATTCTCCACAGATACGCAGTATTTT
TRBJ2-3 many TRBD1 TRBV5-1 CASSTGQDTDTQYF TGCGCCAGCAGCACGGGACAGGATACAGATACGCAGTATTTT
TRBJ2-5 few - TRBV7-8 CASSVGTLGGHRETQYF TGTGCCAGCAGCGTAGGGACTTTGGGGGGGCATCGAGAGACCCAGTACTTC
TRBJ1-3 many - TRBV7-2 CASSLDGRSGNTIYF TGTGCCAGCAGCTTAGACGGGCGATCTGGAAACACCATATATTTT
TRBJ2-1 many - TRBV4-3 CASSQARQAQQFF TGCGCCAGCAGCCAAGCAAGGCAGGCACAGCAGTTCTTC
TRBJ1-1 - TRBD1 TRBV2 CASGQGGGTEAFF TGTGCCAGCGGACAGGGCGGCGGCACTGAAGCTTTCTTT
TRBJ1-5 few TRBD1 TRBV10-1 CASSPKDRTLRKQPQHF TGCGCCAGCAGCCCCAAGGACAGGACCCTAAGGAAACAGCCCCAGCATTTT
TRBJ1-2 - - TRBV19 CASSPPSTF TGTGCCAGTAGTCCCCCGAGCACCTTC
TRBJ2-7 many TRBD2 TRBV4-3 CASSQGLAGAYEQYF TGCGCCAGCAGCCAAGGACTAGCGGGGGCCTACGAGCAGTACTTC
TRBJ2-3 - - TRBV29-1 CSVAPRRASDDTQYF TGCAGCGTTGCCCCCCGGAGGGCTAGCGATGATACGCAGTATTTT
TRBJ2-1 many - TRBV6-5 CASSYSAVLDAYNEQFF TGTGCCAGCAGTTACTCGGCGGTCCTCGACGCCTACAATGAGCAGTTCTTC
TRBJ2-5 many - TRBV20-1 CSASDALSEGLGETQYF TGCAGTGCTAGCGATGCCCTTAGTGAGGGATTAGGGGAGACCCAGTACTTC
TRBJ2-6 - TRBD1 TRBV11-3 CASSPGQFFSGANVLTF TGTGCCAGCAGCCCGGGACAGTTTTTCTCTGGGGCCAACGTCCTGACTTTC
TRBJ2-1 many - TRBV5-1 CASSLAVSSYNEQFF TGCGCCAGCAGCTTGGCCGTTAGCTCCTACAATGAGCAGTTCTTC
TRBJ1-1 - - TRBV6-5 CASSYGARHTEAFF TGTGCCAGCAGTTACGGGGCAAGACACACTGAAGCTTTCTTT
TRBJ1-2 few - TRBV29-1 CSVDVNYGYTF TGCAGCGTTGATGTAAACTATGGCTACACCTTC
TRBJ2-3 many TRBD2 TRBV5-6 CASSLTSGSLDTQYF TGTGCCAGCAGCTTGACTAGCGGGAGTTTGGATACGCAGTATTTT
TRBJ1-1 - - TRBV5-1 CASRETVFREEAFF TGCGCCAGCAGAGAGACGGTCTTCAGGGAGGAAGCTTTCTTT
TRBJ1-4 - - TRBV11-2 CASSPRTGGYGEKLFF TGTGCCAGCAGCCCGAGAACGGGCGGGTATGGTGAAAAACTGTTTTTT
TRBJ1-2 many - TRBV20-1 CSARPPGTAYGYTF TGCAGTGCTAGACCGCCCGGGACGGCCTATGGCTACACCTTC
TRBJ2-7 - TRBD2 TRBV20-1 CSAYEGSAGLYEQYF TGCAGTGCCTACGAGGGGTCAGCGGGATTATACGAGCAGTACTTC
TRBJ2-5 many - TRBV12-3/TRBV12-4 CASSFMETQYF TGTGCCAGCAGTTTTATGGAGACCCAGTACTTC
TRBJ2-1 many TRBD2 TRBV10-3 CAITSDGRAHNEQFF TGTGCCATCACCTCGGACGGGAGGGCCCACAATGAGCAGTTCTTC
TRBJ1-6 - TRBD1 TRBV6-1 CASSIDRGPNNSPLHF TGTGCCAGCAGTATTGACAGGGGGCCTAATAATTCACCCCTCCACTTT
TRBJ1-4 many - TRBV27 CASSLRARGGRASNEKLFF TGTGCCAGCAGTTTGCGAGCTCGAGGAGGCAGGGCATCTAATGAAAAACTGTTTTTT
TRBJ2-3 many - TRBV10-3 CAIGRGSGTDTQYF TGTGCCATCGGACGGGGGAGCGGCACAGATACGCAGTATTTT